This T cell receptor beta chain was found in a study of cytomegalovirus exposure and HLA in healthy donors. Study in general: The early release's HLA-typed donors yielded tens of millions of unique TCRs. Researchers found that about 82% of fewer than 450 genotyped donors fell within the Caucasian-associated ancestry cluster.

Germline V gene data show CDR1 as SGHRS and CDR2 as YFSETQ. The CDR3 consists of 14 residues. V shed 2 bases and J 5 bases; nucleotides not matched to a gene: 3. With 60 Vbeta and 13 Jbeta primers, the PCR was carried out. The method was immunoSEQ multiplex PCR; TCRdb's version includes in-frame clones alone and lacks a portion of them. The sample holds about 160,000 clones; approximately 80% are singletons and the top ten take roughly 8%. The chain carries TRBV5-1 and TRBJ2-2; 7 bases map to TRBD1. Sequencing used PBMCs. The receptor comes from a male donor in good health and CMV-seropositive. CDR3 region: CASSLGGATGELFF. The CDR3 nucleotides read TGCGCCAGCAGCTTAGGGGGCGCAACCGGGGAGCTGTTTTTT.